The 31 T cell receptor beta chains listed next were all sequenced from one sample in a study of blood T cell repertoires in COVID-19. Assay used: immunoSEQ multiplex PCR; TCRdb lists only in-frame clones, some missing. The profile covers 170,000 or so clones, with about 79% appearing a single time and 26% taken by the ten largest. Specimen: peripheral blood. All receptors come from a woman aged 70 to 79 with acute or convalescent COVID-19.

The chain links TRBV5-1 to TRBJ2-7; 8 nucleotides line up with TRBD1. This CDR3 has 14 residues. Germline CDR1 reads SGHRS; CDR2 reads YFSETQ. Trimming took 4 bases from V and 0 from J; bases not matched to a gene: 3. CDR3 in amino acids: CASSGTGSSYEQYF. In DNA, the CDR3 is TGCGCCAGCAGCGGGACAGGTTCCTCCTACGAGCAGTACTTC.

The V gene is TRBV7-2, the J gene TRBJ2-1; 7 bases are a match to TRBD1. This CDR3 spans 15 amino acids. V lost 5 bases and J lost 7; bases outside the gene matches: 11. Per germline, CDR1 SGHTA and CDR2 FQGNSA. Written as DNA, the CDR3 is TGTGCCAGCAGCCCCTCACAGGGGCTGGGGAATGAGCAGTTCTTC. Amino acid sequence: CASSPSQGLGNEQFF.

The gene calls are TRBV20-1 and TRBJ2-3; unclear D gene. V was clipped by 3 bases and J by 2 bases, with 15 bases between them. The CDR3 consists of 15 residues. CDR1 DFQATT and CDR2 SNEGSKA come from the germline V gene (reference sequence). CDR3 sequence: CSASSTAQFTDTQYF. In DNA form, the CDR3 reads TGCAGTGCTAGTTCCACAGCACAATTCACAGATACGCAGTATTTT.

This clone was recorded only once. V usage is TRBV9 and J usage is TRBJ1-1, with a weak D call TRBD1 (5 bases). In germline, CDR1 is SGDLS, CDR2 YYNGEE. The CDR3 consists of 13 residues. V lost 3 bases to trimming and J lost 1 base, with 7 bases between them. The CDR3 loop reads CASSDTGNTEAFF. CDR3 sequence (DNA): TGTGCCAGCAGCGATACAGGGAACACTGAAGCTTTCTTT.

V usage is TRBV6-6 and J usage is TRBJ2-2; 9 positions match TRBD2. Germline V lookup: CDR1 MNHNY, CDR2 SVGAGI (reference sequence). The CDR3 length is 16 residues. Trimming at V came to 4 bases and at J to 0 bases, leaving 3 bases not matched to a gene. CDR3 loop: CASSSSGRSNTGELFF. CDR3 nucleotide sequence: TGTGCCAGCAGTTCCAGCGGGAGGTCGAACACCGGGGAGCTGTTTTTT.

The chain carries TRBV5-1 and TRBJ2-1; D possibly corresponds to TRBD2 (6 bases). The CDR3 loop spans 18 amino acids. The ends were cut back, 0 bases at V and 12 bases at J, with 28 bases in the middle. Germline V gene data show CDR1 as SGHRS and CDR2 as YFSETQ. This CDR3 reads CASSLVFQGLRTSRGQFF. For the CDR3, the DNA is TGCGCCAGCAGCTTGGTCTTTCAGGGACTTCGCACCTCCCGGGGGCAGTTCTTC.

The rearrangement uses TRBV6-5 and TRBJ2-5; D not certain. The germline V and J ends were trimmed by 6 bases and 7 bases, with 6 bases remaining between them. The CDR3 spans 10 residues. CDR1 is MNHEY and CDR2 is SVGAGI in the germline V gene. CDR3 nucleotides: TGTGCCAGCAGCCCCAGGACCCAGTACTTC. Its translation is CASSPRTQYF.

The CDR3 region has the DNA TGCAGCGTTGGGGGGACTAGCGGGAGTATGGTTGAGCAGTTCTTC. Translated: CSVGGTSGSMVEQFF. This chain joins TRBV29-1 and TRBJ2-1; 14 bases match TRBD2. From germline, CDR1 is SQVTM and CDR2 ANQGSEA. V lost 4 bases, J lost 9 bases, and 8 bases stayed unmatched. CDR3 size: 15 residues.

The chain uses TRBV7-2 and TRBJ2-7, with 8 bases aligning to TRBD2. CDR3 length: 15 residues. Per germline, CDR1 SGHTA and CDR2 FQGNSA. J lost 6 bases, V lost 3 bases, and 10 bases had no gene match. CDR3 bases: TGTGCCAGCAGCTTGCGAAGCGGGGGTGCCTCCGAGCAGTACTTC. This sequence encodes CASSLRSGGASEQYF.

The chain joins TRBV7-9 to TRBJ1-3, with no clear D. The V gene's germline CDR1 is SEHNR and CDR2 FQNEAQ (reference sequence). This CDR3 has 18 residues. V was clipped by 4 bases and J by 0 bases, with 19 bases between them. The CDR3 DNA is TGTGCCAGCAGCTCATTCTCCCACACAGTACTCTCTGGAAACACCATATATTTT. Translating gives CASSSFSHTVLSGNTIYF.

CDR3 nucleotide sequence: TGCGCCAGCAGTGAGTGGAGTAGCGGGAGCTTGGCAGAGACCCAGTACTTC. This translates into CASSEWSSGSLAETQYF. The rearrangement joins TRBV10-2 to TRBJ2-5, with TRBD2 identical over 9 bases. Losses at the gene ends were 1 base for V and 4 bases for J; bases not matched to a gene: 10. This CDR3 is 17 amino acids long. Looked up from germline, CDR1 is WSHSY and CDR2 is SAAADI.

This clone occurred once. The chain recombines TRBV3-1 (or the pseudogene TRBV3-2) with TRBJ2-1, with D perhaps matching TRBD2 (6 bases). Trimming stripped 0 bases from V and 3 bases from J, with 12 bases between. Germline assignment: CDR1 LGHDT and CDR2 YNNKEL (reference sequence). The CDR3 sequence is 16 residues long. In nucleotides, the CDR3 is TGTGCCAGCAGCCAAGATTATGATAGCGGCTACAATGAGCAGTTCTTC. Amino acid sequence: CASSQDYDSGYNEQFF.

The chain employs TRBV7-3 and TRBJ2-1; 10 positions agree with TRBD2. Germline CDR1 reads SGHTA; CDR2 reads FQGTGA. V shed 5 bases, J shed 5 bases, and the junction held 6 bases outside the gene matches. CDR3 length equals 15 residues. Written as DNA, the CDR3 is TGTGCCAGCAGCCCTCTAGCGGGGGCGAACAATGAGCAGTTCTTC. Encoded protein: CASSPLAGANNEQFF.

V and J are TRBV29-1 and TRBJ2-1; weak D call: TRBD1 (6 bases). Per the germline V gene, CDR1 is SQVTM and CDR2 is ANQGSEA. The V end lost 6 bases, the J end lost 4 bases, and 19 bases lay between the germline ends. The CDR3 spans 15 residues. The CDR3 DNA is TGCAGCGTGCCAACCCCCCCGAGGGGGTACAATGAGCAGTTCTTC. Translation gives CSVPTPPRGYNEQFF.

The chain is built from TRBV5-8 and TRBJ2-3; no firm D call. The V end was cut by 2 bases, the J end by 6 bases, with 13 bases between. The CDR3 has 14 residues. Germline assignment: CDR1 SGHTS and CDR2 YDEGEE. CDR3 coding DNA: TGTGCCAGCAGCTTCTCCACTCGGCGGGATACGCAGTATTTT. Translated: CASSFSTRRDTQYF. Based on the CDR3 plus reference TRBV5-8 and TRBJ2-3, the full variable domain is EAGVTQSPTHLIKTRGQQATLRCSPISGHTSVYWYQQALGLGLQFLLWYDEGEERNRGNFPPRFSGRQFPNYSSELNVNALELEDSALYLCASSFSTRRDTQYFGPGTRLTVL.

The chain has TRBV12-5 and TRBJ2-3, with 8 positions matching TRBD2. The germline V gene encodes CDR1 LGHNT and CDR2 FRNRAP. This CDR3 spans 20 amino acids. V gave up 0 bases and J gave up 5 bases; unmatched junction bases: 19. Here the CDR3 reads CASGLVLFPPSAGDRDTQYF. CDR3 bases: TGTGCTAGTGGTTTGGTATTATTCCCCCCATCAGCGGGAGATAGAGATACGCAGTATTTT.

The chain combines TRBV12-2 with TRBJ2-3; the table calls TRBD2, which could not be checked here. TRBV12-2 is shown as a pseudogene. This CDR3 has 15 residues. DNA of the CDR3: TGTGCAAGTCGCCCCCATCGGAGGGAGTCAGATACGCAGTATTTT. This encodes CASRPHRRESDTQYF.

The sample holds many counts of this clone. In DNA form, the CDR3 reads TGCGCCAGCAGTCTGGGACAGGGGGGAACCGGGGAGCTGTTTTTT. Residues: CASSLGQGGTGELFF. This rearrangement joins TRBV5-1 to TRBJ2-2; 11 positions match TRBD1. Trimming took 5 bases from V and 5 from J; bases not matched to a gene: 5. Germline CDR1 SGHRS, CDR2 YFSETQ. This CDR3 is 15 amino acids long.

The chain joins TRBV7-7 to TRBJ2-5, with D hard to call. This CDR3 contains 14 residues. Trimming took off 1 base at V and 5 bases at J, with 11 bases between the two ends. CDR1 is SSHAT and CDR2 is FNYEAQ in the germline V gene (reference sequence). The CDR3, as DNA: TGTGCCAGCAGCTTAGTTGGTAGCCCGGAGACCCAGTACTTC. Protein product: CASSLVGSPETQYF.

The CDR3 here is CAISDRGSNEKLFF. The CDR3 DNA is TGTGCCATCAGTGACAGGGGAAGTAATGAAAAACTGTTTTTT. The V gene is TRBV10-3, the J gene TRBJ1-4; TRBD1 is a possible D gene (6 bases). The CDR3 is 14 residues long. Germline loops: CDR1 ENHRY, CDR2 SYGVKD. Trimming shortened V by 3 bases and J by 4 bases, and 9 bases separated the two germline ends.

The chain carries TRBV4-2 and TRBJ2-2; the match to TRBD2 covers 12 bases. This CDR3 has 17 residues. Germline assignment: CDR1 LGHNA and CDR2 YNFKEQ. After removal of 3 bases from V and 4 bases from J, the junction contained 6 bases not matched to a gene. The DNA of the CDR3 is TGTGCCAGCAGCCAGCAGACTAGCGGGAGTTTCACCGGGGAGCTGTTTTTT. Translation gives CASSQQTSGSFTGELFF.

The chain joins TRBV28 to TRBJ1-1; D possibly corresponds to TRBD1 (5 bases). CDR3 size: 14 residues. Trimming shortened V by 3 bases and J by 5 bases, and 13 bases separated the two germline ends. Germline V gives CDR1 MDHEN, CDR2 SYDVKM. In DNA, the CDR3 is TGTGCCAGCAGTTTTCCCCAGGGAAGGACTGAAGCTTTCTTT. This translates into CASSFPQGRTEAFF.

This clone has a handful of counts. The genes are TRBV19 and TRBJ2-3, with a tentative D call TRBD1 (5 bases). Per germline, CDR1 LNHDA and CDR2 SQIVND (reference sequence). The CDR3 runs to 14 residues. Trimming stripped 5 bases from V and 6 bases from J, with 15 bases between. DNA for the CDR3: TGTGCCAGTAGTGTTCCTCAGGGTGGTGATACGCAGTATTTT. It encodes CASSVPQGGDTQYF.

This chain joins TRBV5-8 and TRBJ1-5; possible D gene TRBD1, 5 bases. The V end lost 4 bases, the J end lost 3 bases, and 14 bases lay between the germline ends. CDR1 is SGHTS, CDR2 YDEGEE, per germline. The CDR3 consists of 15 residues. CDR3 DNA sequence: TGTGCCAGCAGCCCCAGGGTTACTGCCAATCAGCCCCAGCATTTT. This translates into CASSPRVTANQPQHF.

This clone was seen a few times. J is TRBJ2-7 and V is TRBV19; 9 bases are shared with TRBD1. The length of the CDR3 is 15 residues. Germline CDR1 LNHDA, CDR2 SQIVND (reference sequence). The V segment lost 3 bases and the J segment 4 bases; nucleotides outside the gene matches: 7. The CDR3 loop reads CASSMVGTGLYEQYF. CDR3 coding DNA: TGTGCCAGTAGTATGGTCGGGACAGGGTTGTACGAGCAGTACTTC. The full variable domain, completed using reference TRBV19 and TRBJ2-7, is DGGITQSPKYLFRKEGQNVTLSCEQNLNHDAMYWYRQDPGQGLRLIYYSQIVNDFQKGDIAEGYSVSREKKESFPLTVTSAQKNPTAFYLCASSMVGTGLYEQYFGPGTRLTVT.

This sequence joins TRBV7-6 and TRBJ2-5; maybe TRBD2 (5 bases). Per the germline V gene, CDR1 is SGHVS and CDR2 is FNYEAQ. The length of the CDR3 is 16 residues. V was cut by 4 bases and J by 3 bases, with 18 bases left in between. The CDR3 sequence: CASSSQGSLLEETQYF. CDR3 in DNA: TGTGCCAGCAGCTCGCAAGGGAGTCTGCTAGAAGAGACCCAGTACTTC.

The CDR3 spells CASSSGSNSPFQLFNYGYTF. CDR3 coding DNA: TGTGCCAGCAGCTCAGGTTCCAATTCGCCGTTTCAACTTTTTAACTATGGCTACACCTTC. The chain links TRBV5-5 to TRBJ1-2; no reliable D call. Germline V CDR1 and CDR2: SGHKS, YYEKEE (reference sequence). V was trimmed by 3 bases and J by 1 base, leaving 28 bases between them. CDR3 size: 20 residues.

CDR3: CASSLWTSGTHAGELFF. The CDR3 DNA is TGTGCCAGCAGTTTATGGACTAGCGGGACACACGCCGGGGAGCTGTTTTTT. The gene calls are TRBV27 and TRBJ2-2, with 12 nucleotides matching TRBD2. Trimming removed 1 base from V and 6 bases from J; junction bases left unmatched: 6. CDR1 and CDR2 from the germline V gene are MNHEY and SMNVEV (reference sequence). CDR3 length equals 17 residues.

J is TRBJ1-3 and V is TRBV5-1, with 10 bases fitting TRBD1. The germline CDR1 and CDR2 sequences are SGHRS and YFSETQ. The ends lost 4 bases at V and 0 bases at J; junction bases unmatched: 7. The CDR3 has 17 amino acids. In nucleotides, the CDR3 is TGCGCCAGCAGCGAAGGGACAGGGGTCTCCTCTGGAAACACCATATATTTT. The encoded protein is CASSEGTGVSSGNTIYF.

The V and J genes are TRBV2 and TRBJ1-4; TRBD1 might be the D (6 bases). CDR1 is SNHLY and CDR2 is FYNNEI in the germline V gene. Trimming left V 3 bases short and J 0 bases short, with 14 bases between. This CDR3 has 17 amino acids. CDR3 sequence (DNA): TGTGCCAGCAGTGAGGACAGCGTGTCTGCAACTAATGAAAAACTGTTTTTT. Residues: CASSEDSVSATNEKLFF.

This chain links TRBV3-1 (or the pseudogene TRBV3-2) with TRBJ1-5; unclear D gene. There are 14 residues in the CDR3. Trimming removed 1 base at V and 4 bases at J, with 8 bases between. Germline V CDR1 and CDR2: LGHDT, YNNKEL (reference sequence). The CDR3 bases are TGTGCCAGCAGCCAAGGCGGGTTGAATCAGCCCCAGCATTTT. This gives the protein CASSQGGLNQPQHF.